These T cell receptor beta chains were read from a single sample in a study of OX40 agonist ivuxolimab in advanced cancers. Only in-frame clones appear in the TCRdb table, and some are missing; sequencing was by immunoSEQ multiplex PCR. Here the sample spans 65,000 to 95,000 clones, 85% to 95% being singletons. The material sequenced was CD4+ or CD8+ T cells sorted from blood, taken in a trial of the OX40 agonist ivuxolimab. These receptors all come from an adult with an advanced solid tumor such as melanoma, head and neck, liver or kidney cancer. CDR3s include the opening cysteine and the closing phenylalanine or tryptophan. The D gene is left open where the match is weak. Clone size is not always given. Where it is, it says once, few, many or a class for expanded clones.

TRBV11-3	once	TRBJ2-1	NA	CASSPGSEQFF	TGTGCCAGCAGCCCGGGGTCCGAGCAGTTCTTC
TRBV6-6	NA	TRBJ1-2	NA	CASSPPGSEGYTF	TGTGCCAGCAGTCCTCCGGGCTCGGAGGGCTACACCTTC
TRBV7-9	NA	TRBJ1-1	TRBD1	CASSLVLGQGHTEAFF	TGTGCCAGCAGCTTAGTATTAGGACAGGGGCACACTGAAGCTTTCTTT
TRBV7-6	NA	TRBJ2-1	NA	CASSLELAHYGSEQFF	TGTGCCAGCAGCTTAGAGCTAGCGCATTACGGGAGTGAGCAGTTCTTC
TRBV7-8	NA	TRBJ2-7	TRBD1	CASSRLGTGSYEQYF	TGTGCCAGCAGCCGCTTAGGGACAGGGTCTTACGAGCAGTACTTC
TRBV27	NA	TRBJ2-7	TRBD2	CASSSLTSGGAGNEQYF	TGTGCCAGCAGTTCGTTGACTAGCGGGGGGGCGGGAAACGAGCAGTACTTC
TRBV9	NA	TRBJ2-7	NA	CASSATLAYSYEQYF	TGTGCCAGCAGCGCTACCTTAGCCTACTCCTACGAGCAGTACTTC
TRBV4-1	NA	TRBJ1-1	NA	CASSQTAIMNTEAFF	TGCGCCAGCAGCCAGACAGCAATAATGAACACTGAAGCTTTCTTT
TRBV25-1	NA	TRBJ1-1	NA	CASSWAGMSFF	TGTGCCAGCAGTTGGGCAGGGATGTCTTTCTTT
TRBV13	NA	TRBJ1-2	NA	CASSLVTMAAGSISFYTF	TGTGCCAGCAGCTTAGTGACGATGGCGGCTGGAAGCATCTCCTTTTACACCTTC
TRBV5-1	NA	TRBJ2-1	TRBD2	CASSLRTSGGAGDEQFF	TGCGCCAGCAGCCTCCGGACTAGCGGGGGGGCAGGTGATGAGCAGTTCTTC
TRBV7-9	NA	TRBJ2-7	NA	CAIIGRSYEQYF	TGTGCCATCATCGGGCGGTCCTACGAGCAGTACTTC
TRBV7-9	NA	TRBJ1-1	NA	CASSLDVGAFF	TGTGCCAGCAGCTTAGATGTAGGAGCTTTCTTT
TRBV19	NA	TRBJ2-2	NA	CASSFYTGELFF	TGTGCCAGTAGTTTTTACACCGGGGAGCTGTTTTTT
TRBV13	NA	TRBJ1-6	NA	CASILGGDYNSPLHF	TGTGCCAGCATTCTAGGGGGGGACTATAATTCACCCCTCCACTTT
TRBV2	NA	TRBJ2-5	NA	CASSEGRGETQYF	TGTGCCAGCAGTGAAGGCAGGGGAGAGACCCAGTACTTC
TRBV29-1	NA	TRBJ2-1	TRBD1	CSVDRLNEQFF	TGCAGCGTGGACAGGTTGAATGAGCAGTTCTTC
TRBV2	NA	TRBJ2-1	NA	CAIVNRRAAYNEQFF	TGTGCCATTGTCAACCGGCGGGCTGCCTACAATGAGCAGTTCTTC
TRBV4-1	once	TRBJ2-7	NA	CASSQAHPGTYEQYF	TGCGCCAGCAGCCAAGCACATCCCGGGACCTACGAGCAGTACTTC
TRBV5-1	NA	TRBJ2-3	TRBD2	CASRFLAGEGDTQYF	TGCGCCAGCAGATTCCTAGCGGGGGAAGGAGATACGCAGTATTTT
TRBV6-1	NA	TRBJ1-6	NA	CASSEHGRHRLTNSPLHF	TGTGCCAGCAGTGAACATGGACGCCATAGATTAACTAATTCACCCCTCCACTTT
TRBV27	NA	TRBJ2-7	TRBD1	CASSWGQGSYEQYF	TGTGCCAGCAGTTGGGGACAGGGCTCCTACGAGCAGTACTTC
TRBV10-3	NA	TRBJ2-7	TRBD2	CAISEGREGYEQYF	TGTGCCATCAGTGAGGGCAGGGAGGGCTACGAGCAGTACTTC
TRBV10-3	NA	TRBJ2-1	NA	CAISDPGVTYNEQFF	TGTGCCATCAGTGATCCGGGGGTAACCTACAATGAGCAGTTCTTC
TRBV10-3	NA	TRBJ1-5	NA	CAISESIGQRNQPQHF	TGTGCCATCAGTGAGTCGATCGGACAGCGCAATCAGCCCCAGCATTTT
TRBV5-6	NA	TRBJ1-4	NA	CASSPHSDWGYEKLFF	TGTGCCAGCAGCCCACATAGCGATTGGGGATATGAAAAACTGTTTTTT
TRBV7-9	NA	TRBJ1-1	NA	CASSAGREGTEAFF	TGTGCCAGCAGCGCCGGGAGGGAAGGCACTGAAGCTTTCTTT
TRBV9	NA	TRBJ2-5	TRBD2	CASSVGSGAQETQYF	TGTGCCAGCAGCGTAGGTAGCGGGGCTCAAGAGACCCAGTACTTC
TRBV6-5	NA	TRBJ2-7	TRBD1	CASSYTGARPYEQYF	TGTGCCAGCAGTTATACAGGGGCGAGACCCTACGAGCAGTACTTC
TRBV11-2	NA	TRBJ2-3	NA	CASSSWTGTDTQYF	TGTGCCAGCAGCTCCTGGACTGGCACAGATACGCAGTATTTT
TRBV4-1	NA	TRBJ2-3	TRBD2	CASSQAPPSSGAVSTDTQYF	TGCGCCAGCAGCCAAGCGCCGCCGAGTAGCGGGGCCGTTAGCACAGATACGCAGTATTTT
TRBV4-3	NA	TRBJ2-1	NA	CASSQDGESVYYNEQFF	TGCGCCAGCAGCCAAGATGGGGAATCTGTCTACTACAATGAGCAGTTCTTC
TRBV4-1	NA	TRBJ1-2	TRBD1	CASSQVSRDRELYGYTF	TGCGCCAGCAGCCAAGTCTCCCGGGACAGGGAACTGTATGGCTACACCTTC
TRBV5-1	NA	TRBJ2-1	TRBD2	CASSPGAGGSYNEQFF	TGCGCCAGCAGCCCAGGGGCGGGGGGATCCTACAATGAGCAGTTCTTC
TRBV5-6	NA	TRBJ2-2	NA	CASSLQGSGNTGELFF	TGTGCCAGCAGCTTGCAGGGGTCGGGGAACACCGGGGAGCTGTTTTTT
TRBV10-2	NA	TRBJ2-3	NA	CASLQTSLGTDTQYF	TGCGCCAGCCTACAGACTAGTCTAGGAACAGATACGCAGTATTTT
TRBV4-1	few	TRBJ2-3	NA	CASSDTGGSTDTQYF	TGCGCCAGCAGCGACACTGGGGGGAGCACAGATACGCAGTATTTT
TRBV7-9	NA	TRBJ1-1	NA	CASTPERGGEAFF	TGTGCCAGCACCCCGGAGCGGGGAGGAGAAGCTTTCTTT
TRBV6-5	NA	TRBJ2-7	NA	CASGDSSSEQYF	TGTGCCAGCGGCGACTCCTCCTCCGAGCAGTACTTC
TRBV11-2	NA	TRBJ1-2	NA	CASSFNPEYPYGYTF	TGTGCCAGCAGTTTTAATCCCGAGTACCCCTATGGCTACACCTTC
TRBV21-1	NA	TRBJ2-2	NA	CASSKVTRWEDTGELFF	TGTGCCAGCAGCAAAGTAACCCGCTGGGAAGACACCGGGGAGCTGTTTTTT
TRBV7-2	NA	TRBJ2-1	TRBD1	CASSLGIAGTGLRNEQFF	TGTGCCAGCAGCTTAGGGATAGCCGGGACAGGGCTAAGAAATGAGCAGTTCTTC